This TCR beta chain was recovered during a study of neoadjuvant anti-PD-1 for oral cavity cancer (dated by TCRdb to the early 2020s). Background for the entire study: Three to four biweekly doses of nivolumab at 3 mg/kg were mostly administered to patients before curative-intent surgical resection. Patients without progression received a fourth nivolumab dose around day 43 and underwent definitive surgical resection on days 50-56. Under RECIST 1.1, a patient counted as a responder if showing complete response, partial response or stable disease, and as a non-responder if showing progression. A roughly 34% response rate was observed in the parent correlative cohort, in which approximately 11 patients were included.

As for this clone: The clone's antigen remains unknown. Base qualities are not recorded, but no much larger clone differs from it by a single base.

The CDR3, from cysteine to phenylalanine, totals 14 residues. The retained sequence is limited to the CDR3, 42 bases, with the frame set at the first base. The germline V gene sets CDR1 to SQVTM and CDR2 to ANQGSEA. Germline trimming: 3 bases from V, 3 bases from J; junction bases outside gene matches: 8. PBMC libraries used mostly 480 ng of input genomic DNA for deep sequencing, with six replicates per sample. TCRbeta libraries were prepared with the immunoSEQ hsTCRbeta kit according to the manufacturer's instructions. The completed libraries were mixed into a single pool at 3 nM, then sequenced with an Illumina NovaSeq 6000 S4 flow cell. Per the authors' processing: The immunoSEQ Analyzer handled quality control and preprocessing of the raw data. The analysis was limited to productive rearrangements, and each clonotype was defined by a unique CDR3 amino acid sequence. Repertoire clonality was estimated as the Gini-Simpson index, which was computed with the R package tcR. Gini indices were compared with Student's t test, and associations with tumor size change were assessed by Pearson correlation. TCRdb retrieved this table from immuneACCESS and kept in-frame rearrangements only. Not all clones are present; in checked studies, unresolved V genes account for under half, and no reason is known for the remainder. For V, J and clone size, that table is used; D and trimming come from the DNA. For this sample there are roughly 60,000 clones; 79% appear just once. The ten largest clones take up approximately 2.4% of the sample.

The time point label, as the study defines it: before neoadjuvant nivolumab. The patients had newly diagnosed stage II-IVA oral cavity squamous cell carcinoma and had not received any prior systemic or radiation treatment. Everyone in the cohort had locally advanced, HPV-negative oral cavity squamous cell carcinoma. No culture maintenance or expansion was done, as the peripheral blood mononuclear cells went straight to analysis. Samples came from a longitudinal correlative study of a single-arm phase II trial of neoadjuvant nivolumab in oral cavity squamous cell carcinoma. Genomic DNA-based TCRbeta sequencing was performed on subject-matched pre- and post-treatment PBMCs and tumors from three responders and three non-responders. Peripheral blood mononuclear cells were drawn once before nivolumab treatment and a second time after treatment, when surgery took place. The Maxwell RSC DNA from Cells kit was used to extract genomic DNA from PBMCs.

What the work shows at the level of the full study, not this receptor alone: The TCR analyses had only a few patients in each response group, and the authors called for validation in larger cohorts. A higher pretreatment blood Treg/Th17 ratio correlated with both higher pretreatment blood TCRbeta clonality and lower post-treatment tumor TCRbeta clonality. Within PBMCs, T cell clonality (Gini index) was significantly higher in non-responders than responders after neoadjuvant nivolumab.

The source material was PBMCs, sampled before nivolumab (anti-PD-1) treatment. The chain uses TRBV29-1 and TRBJ2-7; 7 bases in the middle match TRBD2. The source of this sequence is a person aged 35-80 years with oral cavity squamous cell carcinoma. The CDR3 in this case is CSVEGTIGGYEQYF. The DNA sequence reads TGCAGCGTTGAGGGGACTATAGGCGGCTACGAGCAGTACTTC.